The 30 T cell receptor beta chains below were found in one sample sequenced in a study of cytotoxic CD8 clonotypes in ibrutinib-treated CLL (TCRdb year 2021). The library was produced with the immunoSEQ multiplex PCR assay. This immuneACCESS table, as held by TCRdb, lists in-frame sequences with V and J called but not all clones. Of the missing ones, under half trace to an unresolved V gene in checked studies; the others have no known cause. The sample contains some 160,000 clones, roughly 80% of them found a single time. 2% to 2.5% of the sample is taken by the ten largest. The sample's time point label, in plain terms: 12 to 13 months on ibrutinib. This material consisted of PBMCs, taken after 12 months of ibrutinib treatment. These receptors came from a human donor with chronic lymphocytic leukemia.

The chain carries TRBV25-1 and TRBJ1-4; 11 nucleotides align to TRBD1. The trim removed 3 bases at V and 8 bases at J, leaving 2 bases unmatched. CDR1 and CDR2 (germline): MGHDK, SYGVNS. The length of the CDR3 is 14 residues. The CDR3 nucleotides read TGTGCCAGCAGTGAGGGACAGGGGGGAGAAAAACTGTTTTTT. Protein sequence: CASSEGQGGEKLFF.

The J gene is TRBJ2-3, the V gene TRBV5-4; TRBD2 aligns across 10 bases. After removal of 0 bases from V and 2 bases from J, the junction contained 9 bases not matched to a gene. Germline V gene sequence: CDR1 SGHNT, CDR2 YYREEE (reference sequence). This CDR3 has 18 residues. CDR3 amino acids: CASSLDGLAARVTDTQYF. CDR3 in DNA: TGTGCCAGCAGCTTGGATGGACTAGCGGCCCGAGTCACAGATACGCAGTATTTT.

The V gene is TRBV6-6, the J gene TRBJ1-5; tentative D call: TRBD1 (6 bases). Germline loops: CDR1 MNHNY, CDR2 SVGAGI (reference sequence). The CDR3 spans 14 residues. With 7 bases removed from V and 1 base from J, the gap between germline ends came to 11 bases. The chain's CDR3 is CASTSDRSNQPQHF. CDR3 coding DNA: TGTGCCAGCACGAGCGACAGGAGCAATCAGCCCCAGCATTTT.

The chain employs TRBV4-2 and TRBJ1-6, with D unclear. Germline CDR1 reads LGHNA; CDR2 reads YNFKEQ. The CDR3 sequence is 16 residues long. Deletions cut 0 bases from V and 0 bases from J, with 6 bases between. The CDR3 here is CASSQDAGSYNSPLHF. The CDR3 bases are TGTGCCAGCAGCCAAGACGCAGGCTCCTATAATTCACCCCTCCACTTT.

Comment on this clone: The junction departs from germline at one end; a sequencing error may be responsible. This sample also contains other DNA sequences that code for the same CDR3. The CDR3, as DNA: TGCGCCAGCACCCGAGGACGTGGGATGAATGAAAAACTGTTTTTT. It codes for CASTRGRGMNEKLFF. This chain connects TRBV6-5 to TRBJ1-4; D remains ambiguous. The CDR3 sequence is 15 residues long. Germline V gene lookup returns CDR1 MNHEY and CDR2 SVGAGI.

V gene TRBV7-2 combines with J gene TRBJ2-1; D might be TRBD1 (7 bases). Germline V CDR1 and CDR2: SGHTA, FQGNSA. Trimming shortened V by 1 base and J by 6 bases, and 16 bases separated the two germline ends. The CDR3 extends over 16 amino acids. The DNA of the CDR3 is TGTGCCAGCAGCTTAGGTGCGTCAGGGGGAGGCAATGAGCAGTTCTTC. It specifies CASSLGASGGGNEQFF. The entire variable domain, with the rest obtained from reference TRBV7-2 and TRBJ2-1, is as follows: GAGVSQSPSNKVTEKGKDVELRCDPISGHTALYWYRQSLGQGLEFLIYFQGNSAPDKSGLPSDRFSAERTGGSVSTLTIQRTQQEDSAVYLCASSLGASGGGNEQFFGPGTRLTVL.

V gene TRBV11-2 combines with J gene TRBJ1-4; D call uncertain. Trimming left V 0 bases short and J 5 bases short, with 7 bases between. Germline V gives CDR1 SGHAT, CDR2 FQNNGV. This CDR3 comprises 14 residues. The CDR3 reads CASSLDVQNEKLFF. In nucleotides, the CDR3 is TGTGCCAGCAGCTTAGATGTGCAGAATGAAAAACTGTTTTTT.

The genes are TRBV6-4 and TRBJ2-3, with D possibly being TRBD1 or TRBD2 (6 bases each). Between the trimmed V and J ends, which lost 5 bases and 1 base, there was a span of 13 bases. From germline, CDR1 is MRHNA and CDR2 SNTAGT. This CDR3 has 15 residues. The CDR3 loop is CASSPGGGGTDTQYF. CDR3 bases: TGTGCCAGCAGTCCCGGGGGCGGAGGCACAGATACGCAGTATTTT.

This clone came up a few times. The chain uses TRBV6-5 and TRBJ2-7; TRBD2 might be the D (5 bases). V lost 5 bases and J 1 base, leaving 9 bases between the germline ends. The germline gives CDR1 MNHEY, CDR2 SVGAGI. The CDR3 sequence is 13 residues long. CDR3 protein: CASSQAVSYEQYF. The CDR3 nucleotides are TGTGCCAGCAGTCAAGCGGTTTCCTACGAGCAGTACTTC.

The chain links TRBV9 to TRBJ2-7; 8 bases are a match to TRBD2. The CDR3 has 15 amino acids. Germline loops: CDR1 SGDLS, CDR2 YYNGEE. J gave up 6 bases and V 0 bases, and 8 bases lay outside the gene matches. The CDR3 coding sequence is TGTGCCAGCAGCGTAGACGAGCGGGAGTGGGTCGAGCAGTACTTC. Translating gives CASSVDEREWVEQYF.

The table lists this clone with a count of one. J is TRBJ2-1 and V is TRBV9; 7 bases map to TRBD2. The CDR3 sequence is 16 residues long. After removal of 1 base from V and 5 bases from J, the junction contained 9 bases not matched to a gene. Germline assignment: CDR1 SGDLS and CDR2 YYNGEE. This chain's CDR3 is CASSVSAGVGNNEQFF. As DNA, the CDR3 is TGTGCCAGCAGCGTAAGTGCGGGAGTGGGGAACAATGAGCAGTTCTTC.

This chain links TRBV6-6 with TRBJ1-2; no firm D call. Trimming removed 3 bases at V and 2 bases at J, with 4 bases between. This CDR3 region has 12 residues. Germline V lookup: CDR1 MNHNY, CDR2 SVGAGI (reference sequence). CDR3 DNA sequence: TGTGCCAGCAGTTATGAAAACTATGGCTACACCTTC. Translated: CASSYENYGYTF.

In nucleotides, the CDR3 is TGTGCCAGCAGCCCTGGGACCCGGGTATACACAGATACGCAGTATTTT. Protein sequence: CASSPGTRVYTDTQYF. The chain is built from TRBV28 and TRBJ2-3; D could derive from TRBD1 or TRBD2 (5 bases each). Germline CDR1 MDHEN, CDR2 SYDVKM. This CDR3 comprises 16 residues. Trimming removed 6 bases at V and 2 bases at J, with 18 bases between.

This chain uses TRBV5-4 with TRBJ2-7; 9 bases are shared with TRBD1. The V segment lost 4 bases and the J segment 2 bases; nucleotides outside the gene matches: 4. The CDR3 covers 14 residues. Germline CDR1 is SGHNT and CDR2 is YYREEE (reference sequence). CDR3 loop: CASSRGQGAYEQYF. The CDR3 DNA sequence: TGTGCCAGCAGCCGGGGACAGGGCGCCTACGAGCAGTACTTC.

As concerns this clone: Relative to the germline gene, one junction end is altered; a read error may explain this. For the CDR3, the DNA is TGCAGCGTGGCTAGGGACAGCTCCTCCGAGCAGTACTTC. This translates into CSVARDSSSEQYF. This rearrangement joins TRBV29-1 to TRBJ2-7, with 7 bases matching TRBD1. The CDR3 is 13 residues long. Germline V gene lookup returns CDR1 SQVTM and CDR2 ANQGSEA.

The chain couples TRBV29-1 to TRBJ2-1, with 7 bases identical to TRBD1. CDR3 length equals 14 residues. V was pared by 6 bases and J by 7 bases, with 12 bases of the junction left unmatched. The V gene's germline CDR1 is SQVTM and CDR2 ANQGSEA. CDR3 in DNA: TGCAGCGTAGCTCACAGGGGATATTATAATGAGCAGTTCTTC. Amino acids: CSVAHRGYYNEQFF.

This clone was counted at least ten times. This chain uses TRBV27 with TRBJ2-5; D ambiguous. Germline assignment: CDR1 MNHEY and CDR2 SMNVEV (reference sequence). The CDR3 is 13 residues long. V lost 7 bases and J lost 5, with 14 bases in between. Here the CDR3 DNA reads TGTGCCAGCAAACTCACGGCCAGGGAGACCCAGTACTTC. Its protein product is CASKLTARETQYF.

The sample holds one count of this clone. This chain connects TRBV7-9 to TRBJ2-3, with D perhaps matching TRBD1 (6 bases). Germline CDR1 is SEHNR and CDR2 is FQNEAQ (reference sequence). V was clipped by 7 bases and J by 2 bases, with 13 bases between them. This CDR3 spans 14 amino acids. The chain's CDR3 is CASTPDSLTDTQYF. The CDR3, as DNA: TGTGCCAGCACTCCGGACAGCCTCACAGATACGCAGTATTTT.

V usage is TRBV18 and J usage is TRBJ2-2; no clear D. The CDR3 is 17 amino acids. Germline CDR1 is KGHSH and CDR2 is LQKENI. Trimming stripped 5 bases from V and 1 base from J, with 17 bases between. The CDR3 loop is CASSSSPRTGNTGELFF. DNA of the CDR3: TGTGCCAGCTCATCTTCCCCGCGGACGGGGAACACCGGGGAGCTGTTTTTT.

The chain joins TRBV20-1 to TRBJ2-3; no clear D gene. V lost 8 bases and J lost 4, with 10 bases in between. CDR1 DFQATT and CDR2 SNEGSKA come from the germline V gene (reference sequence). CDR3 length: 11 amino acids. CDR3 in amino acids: CSTSRSDTQYF. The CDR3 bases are TGCAGTACGTCACGGTCAGATACGCAGTATTTT.

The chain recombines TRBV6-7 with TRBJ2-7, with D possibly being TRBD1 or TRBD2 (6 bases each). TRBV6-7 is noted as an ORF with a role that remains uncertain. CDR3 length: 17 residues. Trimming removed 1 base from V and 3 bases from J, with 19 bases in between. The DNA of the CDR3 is TGTGCCAGCAGTTACTGCCCCCCACGGGGGCTTAACTACGAGCAGTACTTC. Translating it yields CASSYCPPRGLNYEQYF.

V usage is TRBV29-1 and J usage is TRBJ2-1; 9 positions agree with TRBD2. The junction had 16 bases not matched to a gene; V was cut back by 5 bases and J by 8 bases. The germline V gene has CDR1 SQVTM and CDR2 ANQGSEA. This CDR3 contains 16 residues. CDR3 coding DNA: TGCAGCGTTCCCCGGCTGGGGACTAGCCTATGGGATGAGCAGTTCTTC. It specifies CSVPRLGTSLWDEQFF.

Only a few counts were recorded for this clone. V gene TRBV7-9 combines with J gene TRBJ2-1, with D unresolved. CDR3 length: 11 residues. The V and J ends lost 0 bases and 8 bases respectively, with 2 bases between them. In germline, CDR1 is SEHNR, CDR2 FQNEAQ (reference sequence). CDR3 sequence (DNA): TGTGCCAGCAGCTTAGCCTATGAGCAGTTCTTC. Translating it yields CASSLAYEQFF.

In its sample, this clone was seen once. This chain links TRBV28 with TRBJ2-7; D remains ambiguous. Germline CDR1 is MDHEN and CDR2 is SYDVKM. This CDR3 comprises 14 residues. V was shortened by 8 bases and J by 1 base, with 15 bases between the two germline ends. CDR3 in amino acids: CASVSSDGSYEQYF. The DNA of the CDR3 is TGTGCCAGCGTATCCTCGGACGGGTCCTACGAGCAGTACTTC.

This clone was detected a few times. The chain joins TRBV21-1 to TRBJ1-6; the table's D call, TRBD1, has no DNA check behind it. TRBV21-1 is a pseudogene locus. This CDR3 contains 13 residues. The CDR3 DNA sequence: TGTGCCAGCAGCAAATTTGGCCTTTCACCCCTCCACTTT. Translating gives CASSKFGLSPLHF.

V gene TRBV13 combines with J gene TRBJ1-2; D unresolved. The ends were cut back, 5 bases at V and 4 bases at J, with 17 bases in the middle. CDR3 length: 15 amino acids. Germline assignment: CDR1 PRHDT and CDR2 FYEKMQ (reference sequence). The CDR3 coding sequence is TGTGCCAGCAGCGGGTTGACCTCATCCTCCTATGGCTACACCTTC. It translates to CASSGLTSSSYGYTF.

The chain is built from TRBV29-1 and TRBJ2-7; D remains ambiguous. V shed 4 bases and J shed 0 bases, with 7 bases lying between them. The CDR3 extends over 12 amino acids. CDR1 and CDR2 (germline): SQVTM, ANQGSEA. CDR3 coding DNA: TGCAGCGTTGCGTATAACTCCTACGAGCAGTACTTC. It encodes CSVAYNSYEQYF.

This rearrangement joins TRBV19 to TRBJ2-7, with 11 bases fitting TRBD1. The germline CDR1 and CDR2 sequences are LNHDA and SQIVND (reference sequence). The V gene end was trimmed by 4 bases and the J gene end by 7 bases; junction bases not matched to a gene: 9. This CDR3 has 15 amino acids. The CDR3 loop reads CASSNGGTGGREQYF. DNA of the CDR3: TGTGCCAGTAGTAATGGCGGGACAGGGGGGAGAGAGCAGTACTTC.

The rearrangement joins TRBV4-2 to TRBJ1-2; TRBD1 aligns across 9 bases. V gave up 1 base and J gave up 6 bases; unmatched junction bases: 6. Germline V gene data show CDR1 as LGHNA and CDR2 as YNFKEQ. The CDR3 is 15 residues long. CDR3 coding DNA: TGTGCCAGCAGCCAAGGTTTACAGGGGGCGAATGGCTACACCTTC. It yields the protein CASSQGLQGANGYTF.

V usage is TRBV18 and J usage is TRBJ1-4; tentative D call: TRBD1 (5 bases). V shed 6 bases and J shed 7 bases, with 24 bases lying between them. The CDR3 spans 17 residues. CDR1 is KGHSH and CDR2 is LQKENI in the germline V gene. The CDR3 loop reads CASSLKSPGGVGEKLFF. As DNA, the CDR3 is TGTGCCAGCTCCCTCAAGTCGCCGGGGGGAGTAGGTGAAAAACTGTTTTTT.